Given below is one TCR beta chain in context. Antigen specificity is unknown. The treatment: roughly nine-day PBMC culture with coronavirus spike peptide pools or control peptides (ViraFEST assay). Convalescent patients tested SARS-CoV-2 PCR positive from March to December 2020, before Alpha, Beta and Delta emerged. Both day 3 and day 7 involved replacing half of the medium with fresh IL-2 medium. The data were taken from a study of vaccination and CD4 T cells after COVID-19. The Oncomine TCR Beta short-read assay sequenced DNA from cultured CD4+ T cells. Genomic DNA was isolated from cultured CD4+ T cells. TCRdb re-derived calls from the PCR reads in MiXCR, one entry per CDR3 protein. The table has around 15,000 distinct CDR3 sequences, 48% seen once. Per germline, CDR1 SNHLY and CDR2 FYNNEI. CDR3 size: 14 residues. With V trimmed by 0 bases and J by 10 bases, 6 bases remained unmatched. Study-level results: The study found median SARS-CoV-2-reactive clonotypes rising from around 20 to 38, not significantly.

The V and J genes are TRBV2 and TRBJ2-7; 10 bases are a match to TRBD2. This TCR derives from a human donor who had recovered from COVID-19. The specimen was CD4+ T cells from blood, cultured in vitro. In DNA, the CDR3 is TGTGCCAGCAGTGAAGCGGGCCTAGCGGGGGTTCAGTACTTC. Its protein product is CASSEAGLAGVQYF.